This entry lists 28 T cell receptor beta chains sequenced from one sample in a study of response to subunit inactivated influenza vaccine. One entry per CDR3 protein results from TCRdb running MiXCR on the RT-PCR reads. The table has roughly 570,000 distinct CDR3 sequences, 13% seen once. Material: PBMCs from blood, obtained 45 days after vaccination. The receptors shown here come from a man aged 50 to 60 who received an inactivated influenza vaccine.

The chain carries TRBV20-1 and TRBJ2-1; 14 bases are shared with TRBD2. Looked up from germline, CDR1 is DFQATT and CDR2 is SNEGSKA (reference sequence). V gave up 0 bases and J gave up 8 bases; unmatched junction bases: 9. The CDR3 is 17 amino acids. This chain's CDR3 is CSARDLGLAGAPDEQFF. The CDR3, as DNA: TGCAGTGCTAGAGATCTGGGACTAGCGGGGGCCCCGGATGAGCAGTTCTTC.

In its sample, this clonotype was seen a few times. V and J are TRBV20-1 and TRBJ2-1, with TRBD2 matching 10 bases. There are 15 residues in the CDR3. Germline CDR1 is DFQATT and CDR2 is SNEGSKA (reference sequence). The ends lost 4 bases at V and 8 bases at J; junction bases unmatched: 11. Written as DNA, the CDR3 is TGCAGTGCTAACCGAGCGGGAGGGCCTTCATATGAGCAGTTCTTC. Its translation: CSANRAGGPSYEQFF.

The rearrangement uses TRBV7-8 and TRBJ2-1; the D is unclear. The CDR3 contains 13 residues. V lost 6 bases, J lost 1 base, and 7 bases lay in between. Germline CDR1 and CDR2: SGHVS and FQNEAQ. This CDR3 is CASSGRSYNEQFF. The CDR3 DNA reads TGTGCCAGCAGTGGCAGGTCCTACAATGAGCAGTTCTTC.

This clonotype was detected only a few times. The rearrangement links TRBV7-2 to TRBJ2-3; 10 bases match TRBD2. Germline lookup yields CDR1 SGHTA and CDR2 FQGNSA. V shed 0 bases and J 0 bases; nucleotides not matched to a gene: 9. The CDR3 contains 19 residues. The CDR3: CASSLAGVAGGQSTDTQYF. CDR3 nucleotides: TGTGCCAGCAGCTTAGCTGGGGTAGCGGGAGGTCAAAGCACAGATACGCAGTATTTT.

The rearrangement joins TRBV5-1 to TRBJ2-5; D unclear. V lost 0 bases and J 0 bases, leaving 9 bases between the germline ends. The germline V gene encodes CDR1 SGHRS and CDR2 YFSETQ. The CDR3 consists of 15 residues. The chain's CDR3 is CASSLVGLNQETQYF. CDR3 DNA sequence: TGCGCCAGCAGCTTGGTCGGGTTAAACCAAGAGACCCAGTACTTC.

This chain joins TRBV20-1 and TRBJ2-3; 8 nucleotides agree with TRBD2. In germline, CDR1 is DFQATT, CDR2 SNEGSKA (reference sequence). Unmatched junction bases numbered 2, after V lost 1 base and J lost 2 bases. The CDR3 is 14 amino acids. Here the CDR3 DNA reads TGCAGTGCTAGAGCTAGCGGGCACACAGATACGCAGTATTTT. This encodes CSARASGHTDTQYF.

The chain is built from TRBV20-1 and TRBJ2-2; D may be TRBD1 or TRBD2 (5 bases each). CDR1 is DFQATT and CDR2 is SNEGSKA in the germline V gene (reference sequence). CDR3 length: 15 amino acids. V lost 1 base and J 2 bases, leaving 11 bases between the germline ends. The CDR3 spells CSARAGTVNTGELFF. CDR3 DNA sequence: TGCAGTGCTAGAGCCGGGACGGTTAACACCGGGGAGCTGTTTTTT.

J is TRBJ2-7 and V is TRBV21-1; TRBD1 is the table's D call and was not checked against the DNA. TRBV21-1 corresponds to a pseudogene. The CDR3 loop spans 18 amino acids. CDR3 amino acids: CASSKVRGVTLNSYEQYF. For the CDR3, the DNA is TGTGCCAGCAGCAAAGTTAGAGGGGTCACACTCAACTCCTACGAGCAGTACTTC.

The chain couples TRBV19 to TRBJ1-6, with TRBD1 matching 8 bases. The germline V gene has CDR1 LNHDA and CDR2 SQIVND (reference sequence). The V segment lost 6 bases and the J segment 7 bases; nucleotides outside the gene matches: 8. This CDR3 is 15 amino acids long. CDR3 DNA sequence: TGTGCCAGTAGCAAGGAGGGACAGGAAAATTCACCCCTCCACTTT. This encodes CASSKEGQENSPLHF.

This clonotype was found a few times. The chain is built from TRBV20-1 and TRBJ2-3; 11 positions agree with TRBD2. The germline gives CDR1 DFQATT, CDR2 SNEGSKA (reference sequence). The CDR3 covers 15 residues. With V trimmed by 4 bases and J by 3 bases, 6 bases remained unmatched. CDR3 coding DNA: TGCAGTGCTATTAGCGGGGGGGCCTGGACAGATACGCAGTATTTT. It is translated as CSAISGGAWTDTQYF.

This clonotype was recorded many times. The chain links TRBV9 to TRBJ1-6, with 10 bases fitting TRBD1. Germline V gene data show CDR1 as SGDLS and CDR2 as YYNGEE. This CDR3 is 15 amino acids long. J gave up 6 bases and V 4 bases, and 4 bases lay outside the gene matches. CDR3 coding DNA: TGTGCCAGCAGCCTTGGGACAGGGGTTAATTCACCCCTCCACTTT. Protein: CASSLGTGVNSPLHF.

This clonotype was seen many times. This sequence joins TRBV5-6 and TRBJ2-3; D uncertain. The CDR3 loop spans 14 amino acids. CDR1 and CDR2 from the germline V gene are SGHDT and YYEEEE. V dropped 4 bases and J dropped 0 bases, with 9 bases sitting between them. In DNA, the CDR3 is TGTGCCAGCAGCCGTTCCGGGAGCACAGATACGCAGTATTTT. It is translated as CASSRSGSTDTQYF.

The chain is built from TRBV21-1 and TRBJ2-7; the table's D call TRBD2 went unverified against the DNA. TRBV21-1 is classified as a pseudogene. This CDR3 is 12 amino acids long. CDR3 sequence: CASTPRVYEQYF. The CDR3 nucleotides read TGTGCCAGCACCCCGCGAGTTTACGAGCAGTACTTC.

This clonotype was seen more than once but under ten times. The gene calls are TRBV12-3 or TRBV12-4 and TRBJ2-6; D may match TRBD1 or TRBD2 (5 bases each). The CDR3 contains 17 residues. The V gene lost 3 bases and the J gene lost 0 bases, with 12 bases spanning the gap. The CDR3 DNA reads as TGTGCCAGCAGTTTTTGGGACCGAGCCTCTGGGGCCAACGTCCTGACTTTC. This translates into CASSFWDRASGANVLTF.

CDR3 sequence: CASSEFQGQPQHF. DNA for the CDR3: TGTGCCAGCAGTGAATTCCAGGGTCAGCCCCAGCATTTT. V and J are TRBV6-1 and TRBJ1-5; possibly TRBD1 for D (5 bases). From germline, CDR1 is MNHNS and CDR2 SASEGT. This CDR3 spans 13 amino acids. Trimming removed 2 bases from V and 6 bases from J, with 8 bases in between.

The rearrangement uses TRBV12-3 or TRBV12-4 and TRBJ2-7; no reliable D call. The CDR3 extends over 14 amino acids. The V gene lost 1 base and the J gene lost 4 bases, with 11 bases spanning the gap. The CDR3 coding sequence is TGTGCCAGCAGTTTAGTGAACTCAGAGTACGAGCAGTACTTC. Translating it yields CASSLVNSEYEQYF.

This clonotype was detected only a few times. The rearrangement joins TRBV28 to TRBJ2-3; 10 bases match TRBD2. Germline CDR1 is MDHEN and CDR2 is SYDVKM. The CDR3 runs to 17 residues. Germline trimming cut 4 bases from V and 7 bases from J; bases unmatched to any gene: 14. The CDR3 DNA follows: TGTGCCAGCAGTTCAACAATACCGGGACTAGCGCACAATACGCAGTATTTT. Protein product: CASSSTIPGLAHNTQYF.

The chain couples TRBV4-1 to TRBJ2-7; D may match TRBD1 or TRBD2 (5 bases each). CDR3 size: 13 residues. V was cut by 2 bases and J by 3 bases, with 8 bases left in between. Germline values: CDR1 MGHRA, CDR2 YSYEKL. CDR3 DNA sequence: TGCGCCAGCAGCCAATGGGACCGCTACGAGCAGTACTTC. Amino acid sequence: CASSQWDRYEQYF.

CDR3 DNA sequence: TGTGCCAGCACCTCAGGGGGGGCCATGAACACTGAAGCTTTCTTT. Translation gives CASTSGGAMNTEAFF. This chain joins TRBV7-9 and TRBJ1-1, with 7 bases fitting TRBD1. The J segment lost 0 bases and the V segment lost 7 bases, leaving 8 bases of the junction unmatched. There are 15 residues in the CDR3. The V gene's germline CDR1 is SEHNR and CDR2 FQNEAQ (reference sequence). The full variable domain, rest sourced from reference TRBV7-9 and TRBJ1-1, is DTGVSQNPRHKITKRGQNVTFRCDPISEHNRLYWYRQTLGQGPEFLTYFQNEAQLEKSRLLSDRFSAERPKGSFSTLEIQRTEQGDSAMYLCASTSGGAMNTEAFFGQGTRLTVV.

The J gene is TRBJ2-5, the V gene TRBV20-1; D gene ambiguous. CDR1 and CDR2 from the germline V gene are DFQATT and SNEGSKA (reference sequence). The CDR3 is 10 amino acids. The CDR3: CSGYQETQYF. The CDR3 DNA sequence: TGCAGCGGGTATCAAGAGACCCAGTACTTC.

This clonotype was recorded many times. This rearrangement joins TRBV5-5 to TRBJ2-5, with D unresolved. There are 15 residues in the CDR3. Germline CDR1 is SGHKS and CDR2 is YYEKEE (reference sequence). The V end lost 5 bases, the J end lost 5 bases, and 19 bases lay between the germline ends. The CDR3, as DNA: TGTGCCAGCAGTCCTACCCACGGCCTGGGGGAGACCCAGTACTTC. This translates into CASSPTHGLGETQYF. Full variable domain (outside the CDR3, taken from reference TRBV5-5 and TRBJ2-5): DAGVTQSPTHLIKTRGQQVTLRCSPISGHKSVSWYQQVLGQGPQFIFQYYEKEERGRGNFPDRFSARQFPNYSSELNVNALLLGDSALYLCASSPTHGLGETQYFGPGTRLLVL.

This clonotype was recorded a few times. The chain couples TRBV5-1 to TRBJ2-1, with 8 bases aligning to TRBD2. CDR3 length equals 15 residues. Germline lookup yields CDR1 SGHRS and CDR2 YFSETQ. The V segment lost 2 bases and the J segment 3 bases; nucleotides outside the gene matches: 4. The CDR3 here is CASSLLLAVYNEQFF. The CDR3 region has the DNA TGCGCCAGCAGCTTACTACTAGCGGTCTACAATGAGCAGTTCTTC.

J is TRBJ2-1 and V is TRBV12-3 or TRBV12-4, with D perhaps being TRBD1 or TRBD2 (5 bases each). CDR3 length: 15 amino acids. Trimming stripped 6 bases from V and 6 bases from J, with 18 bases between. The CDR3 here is CASRGQGVFGNEQFF. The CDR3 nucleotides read TGTGCCAGCAGGGGGCAGGGAGTCTTCGGCAATGAGCAGTTCTTC.

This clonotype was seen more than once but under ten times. The CDR3 DNA follows: TGTGCCAGCAGCCCCGCTCATTTTGGGACTAGCGTCAGGGAGCAGTTCTTC. It translates to CASSPAHFGTSVREQFF. The chain recombines TRBV6-2 or TRBV6-3 with TRBJ2-1; 10 positions match TRBD2. Germline V CDR1 and CDR2: MNHEY, SVGEGT. The V and J ends lost 6 bases and 10 bases, in that order; junction bases with no gene match: 18. This CDR3 has 17 amino acids.

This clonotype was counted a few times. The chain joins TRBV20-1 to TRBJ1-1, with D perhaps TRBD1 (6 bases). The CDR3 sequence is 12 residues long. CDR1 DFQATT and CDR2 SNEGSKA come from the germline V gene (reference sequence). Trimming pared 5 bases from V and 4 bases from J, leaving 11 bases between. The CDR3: CSASQGITEAFF. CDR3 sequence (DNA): TGCAGTGCTTCACAGGGTATCACTGAAGCTTTCTTT.

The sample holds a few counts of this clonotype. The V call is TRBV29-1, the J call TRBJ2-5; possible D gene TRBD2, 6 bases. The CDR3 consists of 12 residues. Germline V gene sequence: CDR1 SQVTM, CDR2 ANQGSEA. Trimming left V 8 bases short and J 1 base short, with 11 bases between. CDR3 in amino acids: CSIATSQETQYF. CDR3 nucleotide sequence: TGCAGCATTGCGACTAGCCAAGAGACCCAGTACTTC.

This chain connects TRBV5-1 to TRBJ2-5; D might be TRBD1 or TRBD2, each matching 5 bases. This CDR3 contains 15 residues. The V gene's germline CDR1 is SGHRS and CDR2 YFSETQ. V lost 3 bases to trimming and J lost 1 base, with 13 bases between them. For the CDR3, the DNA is TGCGCCAGCAGCTCGAAGTCCGGGACCCAAGAGACCCAGTACTTC. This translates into CASSSKSGTQETQYF.

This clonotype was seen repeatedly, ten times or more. The CDR3 region has the DNA TGTGCCAGCAGTTACTCGACGGGTGGCCTCTACGAGCAGTACTTC. Translation gives CASSYSTGGLYEQYF. V usage is TRBV6-5 and J usage is TRBJ2-7; D gene uncertain. The V and J ends lost 0 bases and 3 bases respectively, with 12 bases between them. From germline, CDR1 is MNHEY and CDR2 SVGAGI. The CDR3 contains 15 residues.